A selection of T cell receptor beta chains follows, all from one sample in a study of PD-1 blockade in classical Hodgkin lymphoma. Using immunoSEQ multiplex PCR, the repertoire was profiled, and TCRdb retains in-frame clones only, with some absent. The sample shows tens of thousands of clones, about nine tenths of them seen only once. Specimen: peripheral blood mononuclear cells (PBMCs), collected before the fourth cycle of nivolumab. These receptors all stem from a human donor with classical Hodgkin lymphoma. The conserved cysteine and the conserved F or W are not part of the CDR3 here. D genes are given only for firm matches.

D	V	J	CDR3
TRBD2	TRBV5-4	TRBJ2-7	ASSPGGYEQY
TRBD2	TRBV5-4	TRBJ2-2	ASSLRLAGVSGELF
TRBD1	TRBV6-5	TRBJ2-2	ASSFRGRTGELF
.	TRBV6-5	TRBJ1-1	ASSYRRGAEAF
TRBD1	TRBV28	TRBJ1-5	ASSLDRGESNQPQH
.	TRBV5-6	TRBJ2-6	ASSPPMGDFFGANVLT
TRBD1	TRBV29-1	TRBJ1-5	SVSGTGKNQPQH
TRBD1	TRBV4-1	TRBJ2-1	ASSHYRDRGYNEQF
.	TRBV10-1	TRBJ2-5	ASEQLQETQY
.	TRBV15	TRBJ1-5	ATSTVSNQPQH